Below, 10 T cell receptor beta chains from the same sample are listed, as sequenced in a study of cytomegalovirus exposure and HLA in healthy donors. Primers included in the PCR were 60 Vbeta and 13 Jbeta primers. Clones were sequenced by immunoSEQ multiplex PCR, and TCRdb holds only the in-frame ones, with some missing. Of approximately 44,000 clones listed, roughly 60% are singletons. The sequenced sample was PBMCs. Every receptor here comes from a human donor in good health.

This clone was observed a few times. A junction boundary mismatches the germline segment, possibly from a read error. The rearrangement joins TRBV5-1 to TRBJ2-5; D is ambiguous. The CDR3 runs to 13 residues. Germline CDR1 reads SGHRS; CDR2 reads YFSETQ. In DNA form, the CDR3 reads TGCGCCAGCAGGTTGGGCAGACAAGAGACCCAGTACTTC. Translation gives CASRLGRQETQYF.

DNA of the CDR3: TGTGCCAGCAGCTTAGCCGGGACTAGCGGATTTCAGTTCTTC. As protein: CASSLAGTSGFQFF. This chain uses TRBV7-6 with TRBJ2-1, with 11 bases identical to TRBD2. J was trimmed by 13 bases and V by 0 bases; bases with no gene match: 5. Germline assignment: CDR1 SGHVS and CDR2 FNYEAQ. This CDR3 is 14 amino acids long.

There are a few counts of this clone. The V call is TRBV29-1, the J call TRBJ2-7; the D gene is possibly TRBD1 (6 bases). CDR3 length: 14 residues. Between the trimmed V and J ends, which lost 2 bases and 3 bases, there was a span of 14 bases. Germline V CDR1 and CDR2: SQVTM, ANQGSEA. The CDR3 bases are TGCAGCGTTGAATATCCCGGCAGGGGCTACGAGCAGTACTTC. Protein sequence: CSVEYPGRGYEQYF.

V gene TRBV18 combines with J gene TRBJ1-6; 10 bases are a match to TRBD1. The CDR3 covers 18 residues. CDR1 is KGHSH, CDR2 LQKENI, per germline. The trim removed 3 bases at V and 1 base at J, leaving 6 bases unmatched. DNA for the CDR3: TGTGCCAGCTCACCCAAAGACAGGGGGCGATCCTATAATTCACCCCTCCACTTT. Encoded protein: CASSPKDRGRSYNSPLHF.

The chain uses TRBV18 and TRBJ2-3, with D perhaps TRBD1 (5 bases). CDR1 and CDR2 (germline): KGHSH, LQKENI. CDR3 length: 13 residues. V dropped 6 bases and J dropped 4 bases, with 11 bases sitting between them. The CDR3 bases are TGTGCCAGCTCGCCCAGGGTATCAGATACGCAGTATTTT. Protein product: CASSPRVSDTQYF.

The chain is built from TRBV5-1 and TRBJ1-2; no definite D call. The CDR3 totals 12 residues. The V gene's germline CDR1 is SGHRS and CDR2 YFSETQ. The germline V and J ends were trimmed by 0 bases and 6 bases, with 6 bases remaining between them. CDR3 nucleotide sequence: TGCGCCAGCAGCTTGGCCGGGAATGGCTACACCTTC. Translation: CASSLAGNGYTF.

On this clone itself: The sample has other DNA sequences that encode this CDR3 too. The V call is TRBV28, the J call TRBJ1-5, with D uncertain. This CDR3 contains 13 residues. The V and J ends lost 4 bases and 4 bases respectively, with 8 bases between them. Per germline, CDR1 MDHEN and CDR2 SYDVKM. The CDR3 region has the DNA TGTGCCAGCAGTTCACATATAAATCAGCCCCAGCATTTT. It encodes CASSSHINQPQHF.

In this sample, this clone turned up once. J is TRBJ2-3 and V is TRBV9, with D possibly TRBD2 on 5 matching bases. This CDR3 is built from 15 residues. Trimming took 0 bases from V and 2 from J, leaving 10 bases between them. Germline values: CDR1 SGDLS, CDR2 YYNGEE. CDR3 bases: TGTGCCAGCAGCGTAGGGCGGGCCCACACAGATACGCAGTATTTT. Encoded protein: CASSVGRAHTDTQYF.

The CDR3 sequence: CASSLTGTETQYF. CDR3 coding DNA: TGCGCCAGCAGCTTGACAGGGACAGAGACCCAGTACTTC. The V gene is TRBV5-1, the J gene TRBJ2-5; a possible D gene is TRBD1 (6 bases). This CDR3 contains 13 residues. V lost 1 base and J 4 bases, leaving 8 bases between the germline ends. Germline CDR1 and CDR2: SGHRS and YFSETQ.

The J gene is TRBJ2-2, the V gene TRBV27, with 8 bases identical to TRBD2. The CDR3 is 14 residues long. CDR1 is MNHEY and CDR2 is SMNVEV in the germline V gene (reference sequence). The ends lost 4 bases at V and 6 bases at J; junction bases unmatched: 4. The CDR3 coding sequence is TGTGCCAGCAGTTACGGGGGGGCCCCCGGGGAGCTGTTTTTT. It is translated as CASSYGGAPGELFF.